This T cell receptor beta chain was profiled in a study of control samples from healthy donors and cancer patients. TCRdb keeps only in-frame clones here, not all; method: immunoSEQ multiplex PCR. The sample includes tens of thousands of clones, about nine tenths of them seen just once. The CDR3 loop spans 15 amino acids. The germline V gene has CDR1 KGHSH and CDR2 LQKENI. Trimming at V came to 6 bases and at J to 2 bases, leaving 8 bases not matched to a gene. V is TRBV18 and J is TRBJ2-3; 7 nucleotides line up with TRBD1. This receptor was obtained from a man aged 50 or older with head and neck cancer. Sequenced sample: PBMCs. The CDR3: CASSRGQKNTDTQYF. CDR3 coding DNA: TGTGCCAGCTCCCGGGGACAGAAAAACACAGATACGCAGTATTTT.